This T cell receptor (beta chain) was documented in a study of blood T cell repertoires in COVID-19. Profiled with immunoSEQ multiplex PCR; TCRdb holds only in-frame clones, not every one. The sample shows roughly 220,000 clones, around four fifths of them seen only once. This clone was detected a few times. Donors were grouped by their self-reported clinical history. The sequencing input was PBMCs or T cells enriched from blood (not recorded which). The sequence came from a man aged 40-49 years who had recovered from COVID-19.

The CDR3 DNA follows: TGTGCCAGTAGAGGGGTTTATCTCGGACAAGAAAAACTGTTTTTT. Translating it yields CASRGVYLGQEKLFF. V gene TRBV19 combines with J gene TRBJ1-4; D may be TRBD1 (5 bases). CDR3 length equals 15 residues. V lost 6 bases, J lost 8 bases, and 19 bases lay in between. Germline CDR1 is LNHDA and CDR2 is SQIVND (reference sequence).